The present TCR beta chain was sequenced within a study of cytomegalovirus exposure and HLA in healthy donors. Between the trimmed V and J ends, which lost 8 bases and 3 bases, there was a span of 13 bases. Germline lookup yields CDR1 MNHNS and CDR2 SASEGT. The CDR3 length is 13 residues. Vbeta (60) and Jbeta (13) primers were used in the PCR. Some clones are missing from TCRdb's copy, which holds only in-frame ones; the method was immunoSEQ multiplex PCR. The sample table includes around 100,000 clones. The sequencing sample was made of PBMCs. This clonotype was sampled from a man in his forties in good health and CMV-seronegative. The chain links TRBV6-1 to TRBJ1-2, with a possible D match to TRBD1 (5 bases). The CDR3 DNA sequence: TGTGCCAGCGGGTGGGGGGGAGACTATGGCTACACCTTC. Residues: CASGWGGDYGYTF.